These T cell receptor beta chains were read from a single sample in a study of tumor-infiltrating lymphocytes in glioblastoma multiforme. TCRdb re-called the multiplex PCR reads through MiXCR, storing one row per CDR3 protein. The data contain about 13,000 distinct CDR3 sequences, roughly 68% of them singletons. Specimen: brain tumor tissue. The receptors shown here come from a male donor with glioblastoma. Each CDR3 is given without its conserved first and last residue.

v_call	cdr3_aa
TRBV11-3	ASTPGEIGELF
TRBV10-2	ATSESDRGHDTEAF
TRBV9	ASSVVRNRDTGELF
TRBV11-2	ASSLGQDVTRLSGNTIY
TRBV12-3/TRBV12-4	ASSSKEGIRDEQF
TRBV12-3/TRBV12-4	ASRAEPGQETQY
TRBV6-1	ASAGRTSPLH
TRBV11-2	ASSLAPNTYEQY
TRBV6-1	ASSETTNYEQY
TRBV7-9	ASTPAAEFYNEQF
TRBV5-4	ASTAGRGSTGANVLT
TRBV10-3	GIRGVGGSYGQY
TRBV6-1	ASSEAAGGPPSDTQY
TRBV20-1	SARPTGKWEQY
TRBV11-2	ASSLGLDPEELF
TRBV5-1	ASRYSLGDYNEQF
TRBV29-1	SVRDRMDSPLH
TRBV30	AWSGGTGAGYEQY
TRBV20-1	SAHPHGTGGTDTQY
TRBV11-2	ASSLESGASPLH
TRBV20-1	SAGTSGDLTDTQY
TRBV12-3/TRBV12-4	ASSLGSYGYT
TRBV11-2	ASSLAQTQY
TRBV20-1	SARDDRGEQY
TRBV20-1	SAQDLFGLYGYT
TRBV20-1	SVINPGGGGQYEQY
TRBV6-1	VSSETEGLWYDYT
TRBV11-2	ASSQGDWIGYT
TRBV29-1	GVEEAGNQPSSEQY
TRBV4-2	ASSQDVGADTTYNSPLH
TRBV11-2	AGSFQRGREPGSCF
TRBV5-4	ASSGEGAPPYNEQF
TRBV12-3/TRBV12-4	TSSKQPASGSY
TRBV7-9	ASRNTGTSGTSSYEQY
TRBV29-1	CVEGGRGRAETQY
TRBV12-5	ASGLSPYRYNEQF
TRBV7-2	ASSFVLAAGERGEQY